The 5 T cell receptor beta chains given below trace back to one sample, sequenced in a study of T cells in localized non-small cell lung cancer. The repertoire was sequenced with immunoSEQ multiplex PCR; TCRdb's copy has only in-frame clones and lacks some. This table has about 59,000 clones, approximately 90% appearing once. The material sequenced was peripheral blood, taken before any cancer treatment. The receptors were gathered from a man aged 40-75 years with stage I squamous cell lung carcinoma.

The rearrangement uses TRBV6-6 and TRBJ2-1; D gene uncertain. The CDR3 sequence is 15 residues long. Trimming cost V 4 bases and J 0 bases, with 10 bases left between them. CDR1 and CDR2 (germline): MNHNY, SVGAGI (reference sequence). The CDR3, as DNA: TGTGCCAGCAGTTCCCCCGGCGTCTCCTACAATGAGCAGTTCTTC. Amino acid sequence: CASSSPGVSYNEQFF.

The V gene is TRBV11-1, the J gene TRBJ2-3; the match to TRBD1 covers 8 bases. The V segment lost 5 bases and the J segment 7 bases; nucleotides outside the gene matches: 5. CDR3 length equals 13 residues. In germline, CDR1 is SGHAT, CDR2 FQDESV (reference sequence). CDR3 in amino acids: CASSLDRGHTQYF. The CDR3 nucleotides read TGTGCCAGCAGCCTCGACAGGGGACATACGCAGTATTTT.

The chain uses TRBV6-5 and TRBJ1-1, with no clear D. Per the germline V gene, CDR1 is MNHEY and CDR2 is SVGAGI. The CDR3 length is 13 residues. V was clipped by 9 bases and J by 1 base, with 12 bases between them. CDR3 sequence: CASQRSANTEAFF. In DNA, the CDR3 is TGTGCCAGTCAGCGTTCAGCGAACACTGAAGCTTTCTTT.

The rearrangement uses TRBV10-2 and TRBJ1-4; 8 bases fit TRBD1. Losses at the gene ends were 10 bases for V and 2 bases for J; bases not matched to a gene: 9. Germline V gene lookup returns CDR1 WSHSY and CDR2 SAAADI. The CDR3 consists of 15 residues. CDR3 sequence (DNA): TGCGCCACCCAGGACAGGGTGCTTACTAATGAAAAACTGTTTTTT. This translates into CATQDRVLTNEKLFF.

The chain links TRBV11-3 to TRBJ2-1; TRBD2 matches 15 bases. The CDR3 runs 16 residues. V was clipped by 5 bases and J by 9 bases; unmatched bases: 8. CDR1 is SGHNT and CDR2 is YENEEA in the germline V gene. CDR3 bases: TGTGCCAGCAGCGGGCCGGGACTAGCGGGAGGAACTGAGCAGTTCTTC. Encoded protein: CASSGPGLAGGTEQFF.